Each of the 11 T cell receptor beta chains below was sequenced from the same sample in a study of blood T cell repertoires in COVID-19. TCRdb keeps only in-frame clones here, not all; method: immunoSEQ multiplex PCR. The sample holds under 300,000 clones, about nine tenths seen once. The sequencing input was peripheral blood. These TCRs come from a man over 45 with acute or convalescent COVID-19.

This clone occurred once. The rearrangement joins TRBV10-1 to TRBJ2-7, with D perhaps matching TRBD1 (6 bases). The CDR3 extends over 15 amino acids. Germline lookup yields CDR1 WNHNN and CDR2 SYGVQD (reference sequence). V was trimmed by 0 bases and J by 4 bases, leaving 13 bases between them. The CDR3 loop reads CASSESGAPPYEQYF. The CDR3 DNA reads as TGCGCCAGCAGTGAGTCGGGGGCTCCCCCTTACGAGCAGTACTTC.

The CDR3 bases are TGTGCTAGTGGTTGGATGGGGCCAGGGACCCAGTACTTC. Encoded protein: CASGWMGPGTQYF. V is TRBV12-5 and J is TRBJ2-5, with D maybe TRBD1 (5 bases). The CDR3 sequence is 13 residues long. The germline V and J ends were trimmed by 4 bases and 7 bases, with 13 bases remaining between them. Germline CDR1 reads LGHNT; CDR2 reads FRNRAP.

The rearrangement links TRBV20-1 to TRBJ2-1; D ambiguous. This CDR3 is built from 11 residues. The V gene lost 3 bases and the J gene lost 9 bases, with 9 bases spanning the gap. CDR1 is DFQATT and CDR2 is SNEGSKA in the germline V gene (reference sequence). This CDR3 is CSARVVGEQFF. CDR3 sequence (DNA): TGCAGTGCTAGGGTTGTCGGTGAGCAGTTCTTC.

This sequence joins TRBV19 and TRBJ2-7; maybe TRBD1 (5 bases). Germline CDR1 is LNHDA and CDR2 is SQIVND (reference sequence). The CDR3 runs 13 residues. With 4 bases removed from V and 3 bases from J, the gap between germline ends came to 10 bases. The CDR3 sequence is CASSSGRGYEQYF. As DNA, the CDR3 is TGTGCCAGTAGTAGTGGAAGGGGCTACGAGCAGTACTTC. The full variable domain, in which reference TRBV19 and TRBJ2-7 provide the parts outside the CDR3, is DGGITQSPKYLFRKEGQNVTLSCEQNLNHDAMYWYRQDPGQGLRLIYYSQIVNDFQKGDIAEGYSVSREKKESFPLTVTSAQKNPTAFYLCASSSGRGYEQYFGPGTRLTVT.

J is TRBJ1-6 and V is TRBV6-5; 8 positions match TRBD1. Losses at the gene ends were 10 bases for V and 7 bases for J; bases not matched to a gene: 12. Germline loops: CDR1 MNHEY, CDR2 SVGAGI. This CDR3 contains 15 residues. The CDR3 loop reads CATQDRGRGNSPLHF. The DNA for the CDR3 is TGTGCCACCCAAGACAGGGGCAGGGGGAATTCACCCCTCCACTTT.

Here the CDR3 reads CASSQDEGARSPLHF. The DNA for the CDR3 is TGCGCCAGCAGCCAAGATGAGGGGGCGCGGTCACCCCTCCACTTT. The chain employs TRBV4-1 and TRBJ1-6; 7 bases agree with TRBD1. The CDR3 has 15 amino acids. The ends lost 0 bases at V and 10 bases at J; junction bases unmatched: 6. The germline gives CDR1 MGHRA, CDR2 YSYEKL.

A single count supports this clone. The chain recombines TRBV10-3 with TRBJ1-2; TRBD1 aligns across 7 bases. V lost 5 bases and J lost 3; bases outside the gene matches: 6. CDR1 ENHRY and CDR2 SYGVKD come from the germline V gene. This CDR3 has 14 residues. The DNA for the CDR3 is TGTGCCATCAGTCCTAGGGGGCTAGACTATGGCTACACCTTC. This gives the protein CAISPRGLDYGYTF.

The CDR3 DNA reads as TGTGCCAGCAGCAAAGGGGGGACAGGGGAGGGTCAGCCCCAGCATTTT. It specifies CASSKGGTGEGQPQHF. This rearrangement joins TRBV21-1 to TRBJ1-5; the table's D call TRBD1 went unverified against the DNA. TRBV21-1 is a pseudogene segment. This CDR3 is built from 16 residues.

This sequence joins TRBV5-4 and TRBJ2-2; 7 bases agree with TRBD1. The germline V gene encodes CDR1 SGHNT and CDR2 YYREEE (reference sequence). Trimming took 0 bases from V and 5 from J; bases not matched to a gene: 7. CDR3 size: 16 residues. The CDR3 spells CASSLATQGLTGELFF. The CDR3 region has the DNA TGTGCCAGCAGCTTGGCCACACAGGGGTTAACCGGGGAGCTGTTTTTT.

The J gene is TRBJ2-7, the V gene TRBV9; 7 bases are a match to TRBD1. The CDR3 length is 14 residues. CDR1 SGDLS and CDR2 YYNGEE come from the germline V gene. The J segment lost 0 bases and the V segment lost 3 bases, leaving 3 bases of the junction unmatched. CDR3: CASSEGAGSYEQYF. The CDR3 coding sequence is TGTGCCAGCAGCGAGGGGGCAGGCTCCTACGAGCAGTACTTC.

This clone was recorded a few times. The CDR3 spells CASREGIYYSNQPQHF. The CDR3, as DNA: TGTGCCAGTAGGGAGGGGATTTACTATAGCAATCAGCCCCAGCATTTT. This chain connects TRBV19 to TRBJ1-5, with D possibly TRBD1 on 5 matching bases. Deletions cut 6 bases from V and 0 bases from J, with 15 bases between. Germline V CDR1 and CDR2: LNHDA, SQIVND (reference sequence). The CDR3 has 16 residues.